One sample yielded the 32 T cell receptor beta chains listed below, sequenced in a study of chemoradiotherapy in HPV16-positive cancers. TCRdb keeps only in-frame clones here, not all; method: immunoSEQ multiplex PCR. The sample contains thousands of clones, approximately 90% of which appear only once. The starting material was tumor tissue, obtained from a patient who underwent chemoradiotherapy. Source of these receptors: a human donor with HPV-associated anogenital cancer.

J is TRBJ1-1 and V is TRBV19, with D uncertain. V dropped 6 bases and J dropped 3 bases, with 5 bases sitting between them. The CDR3 length is 11 residues. Germline V CDR1 and CDR2: LNHDA, SQIVND (reference sequence). DNA of the CDR3: TGTGCCAGTAGCACGTACACTGAAGCTTTCTTT. It yields the protein CASSTYTEAFF.

The chain is built from TRBV13 and TRBJ2-5; the D gene is possibly TRBD1 (5 bases). The V gene lost 4 bases and the J gene lost 4 bases, with 13 bases spanning the gap. The CDR3 sequence is 14 residues long. Germline CDR1 is PRHDT and CDR2 is FYEKMQ (reference sequence). The CDR3 loop reads CASSSRWGGETQYF. CDR3 nucleotide sequence: TGTGCCAGCAGCTCCCGTTGGGGCGGAGAGACCCAGTACTTC.

The V gene is TRBV5-5, the J gene TRBJ2-2; D not certain. V was pared by 4 bases and J by 0 bases, with 4 bases between. The CDR3 loop spans 13 amino acids. CDR1 SGHKS and CDR2 YYEKEE come from the germline V gene (reference sequence). CDR3 nucleotide sequence: TGTGCCAGCAGCCGTACGAACACCGGGGAGCTGTTTTTT. Translation: CASSRTNTGELFF.

The J gene is TRBJ1-2, the V gene TRBV7-8, with 7 bases that match TRBD1. From germline, CDR1 is SGHVS and CDR2 FQNEAQ. The CDR3 is made up of 14 amino acids. The trim removed 5 bases at V and 3 bases at J, leaving 6 bases unmatched. The CDR3 spells CASSPGDRDYGYTF. CDR3 nucleotides: TGTGCCAGCAGCCCCGGGGACAGAGACTATGGCTACACCTTC. Full variable domain (missing parts from reference TRBV7-8 and TRBJ1-2): GAGVSQSPRYKVAKRGQDVALRCDPISGHVSLFWYQQALGQGPEFLTYFQNEAQLDKSGLPSDRFFAERPEGSVSTLKIQRTQQEDSAVYLCASSPGDRDYGYTFGSGTRLTVV.

The chain joins TRBV18 to TRBJ2-2, with 8 bases identical to TRBD2. Looked up from germline, CDR1 is KGHSH and CDR2 is LQKENI. The CDR3 loop spans 16 amino acids. V was clipped by 0 bases and J by 4 bases; unmatched bases: 4. The CDR3 bases are TGTGCCAGCTCACCACCCGGGAGGGTTGGCACCGGGGAGCTGTTTTTT. Amino acids: CASSPPGRVGTGELFF.

This clone was seen just once. V usage is TRBV5-4 and J usage is TRBJ1-1; tentatively, D is TRBD1 (5 bases). Germline assignment: CDR1 SGHNT and CDR2 YYREEE (reference sequence). This CDR3 contains 16 residues. V gave up 5 bases and J gave up 3 bases, with 20 bases separating them. The chain's CDR3 is CASRSGVPGGHTEAFF. The CDR3 bases are TGTGCCAGCAGATCTGGGGTACCTGGGGGTCACACTGAAGCTTTCTTT.

The gene calls are TRBV7-8 and TRBJ1-3; D is possibly TRBD1 (6 bases). Germline V gene lookup returns CDR1 SGHVS and CDR2 FQNEAQ. The CDR3 length is 16 residues. V dropped 0 bases and J dropped 3 bases, with 12 bases sitting between them. The CDR3 bases are TGTGCCAGCAGCTTAGCCTGGACAGTTTATGGAAACACCATATATTTT. As protein: CASSLAWTVYGNTIYF.

J is TRBJ2-3 and V is TRBV29-1; 8 nucleotides align to TRBD2. Germline V lookup: CDR1 SQVTM, CDR2 ANQGSEA. Germline trimming cut 6 bases from V and 4 bases from J; bases unmatched to any gene: 6. The CDR3 runs 13 residues. The CDR3, as DNA: TGCAGCGTGACTAGCGAGAGCGCAGATACGCAGTATTTT. It codes for CSVTSESADTQYF.

The chain joins TRBV4-3 to TRBJ2-3; D might be TRBD1 (5 bases). V was clipped by 0 bases and J by 8 bases, with 12 bases between them. CDR1 LGHNA and CDR2 YSLEER come from the germline V gene. This CDR3 contains 14 residues. DNA of the CDR3: TGCGCCAGCAGCCAAGATTCGACAGCGAGTACGCAGTATTTT. Translated, it gives CASSQDSTASTQYF.

The gene calls are TRBV25-1 and TRBJ2-3, with 7 nucleotides matching TRBD1. Germline V gene sequence: CDR1 MGHDK, CDR2 SYGVNS. V lost 2 bases, J lost 4 bases, and 12 bases stayed unmatched. The CDR3 is made up of 17 amino acids. The DNA of the CDR3 is TGTGCCAGCAGTGAACCCACGGGCAGGGGGAGTGCAGATACGCAGTATTTT. It specifies CASSEPTGRGSADTQYF.

This chain uses TRBV6-6 with TRBJ2-2; 8 bases map to TRBD2. The germline V gene encodes CDR1 MNHNY and CDR2 SVGAGI (reference sequence). CDR3 length: 15 residues. Trimming at V came to 11 bases and at J to 5 bases, leaving 13 bases not matched to a gene. In DNA form, the CDR3 reads TGTGCCGGCTACCGGGGGGGAGCAGGGACCGGGGAGCTGTTTTTT. Translated, it gives CAGYRGGAGTGELFF.

The chain uses TRBV14 and TRBJ1-1; no firm D call. The CDR3 runs to 15 residues. V dropped 4 bases and J dropped 3 bases, with 15 bases sitting between them. CDR1 is SGHDN and CDR2 is FVKESK in the germline V gene. The chain's CDR3 is CASSRVSGSDTEAFF. CDR3 DNA: TGTGCCAGCAGCCGCGTTTCCGGGAGCGACACTGAAGCTTTCTTT.

The gene calls are TRBV11-3 and TRBJ1-1; TRBD1 matches 8 bases. The length of the CDR3 is 17 residues. CDR1 SGHNT and CDR2 YENEEA come from the germline V gene. J gave up 4 bases and V 3 bases, and 13 bases lay outside the gene matches. This chain's CDR3 is CASSLGEYRGTGTEAFF. CDR3 coding DNA: TGTGCCAGCAGCTTGGGTGAATACAGGGGGACCGGCACTGAAGCTTTCTTT.

The rearrangement links TRBV4-1 to TRBJ2-7; D may match TRBD1 or TRBD2 (6 bases each). The CDR3 consists of 18 residues. With 2 bases removed from V and 1 base from J, the gap between germline ends came to 21 bases. Germline V lookup: CDR1 MGHRA, CDR2 YSYEKL. In nucleotides, the CDR3 is TGCGCCAGCAGCCAATTCCAGCCTGTCCCGGGGGCGTCCTACGAGCAGTACTTC. It translates to CASSQFQPVPGASYEQYF.

V gene TRBV5-1 combines with J gene TRBJ1-3; D remains unclear. The germline gives CDR1 SGHRS, CDR2 YFSETQ. V dropped 2 bases and J dropped 3 bases, with 9 bases sitting between them. The CDR3 sequence is 14 residues long. For the CDR3, the DNA is TGCGCCAGCAGCTTATTGGGTAGTGGAAACACCATATATTTT. It yields the protein CASSLLGSGNTIYF.

This clone was observed a single time. V is TRBV6-5 and J is TRBJ1-4; D not resolved. The CDR3 has 15 amino acids. Between the trimmed V and J ends, which lost 5 bases and 6 bases, there was a span of 16 bases. Germline assignment: CDR1 MNHEY and CDR2 SVGAGI. CDR3 sequence (DNA): TGTGCCAGCAGTCACCTGGCAGGTCGGGATGAAAAACTGTTTTTT. Translation gives CASSHLAGRDEKLFF.

This chain connects TRBV7-8 to TRBJ1-1; 7 bases map to TRBD1. CDR3 length: 14 amino acids. Germline CDR1 reads SGHVS; CDR2 reads FQNEAQ. V shed 4 bases and J 11 bases; nucleotides not matched to a gene: 13. For the CDR3, the DNA is TGTGCCAGCAGCTACCGAGAAGGGGGCGGGAATGCTTTCTTT. It translates to CASSYREGGGNAFF. Together with reference TRBV7-8 and TRBJ1-1, the CDR3 gives the full variable domain: GAGVSQSPRYKVAKRGQDVALRCDPISGHVSLFWYQQALGQGPEFLTYFQNEAQLDKSGLPSDRFFAERPEGSVSTLKIQRTQQEDSAVYLCASSYREGGGNAFFGQGTRLTVV.

The CDR3 region is CASSPYLGNSGNTIYF. CDR3 DNA: TGTGCCAGCAGCCCGTACCTGGGCAACTCTGGAAACACCATATATTTT. The chain has TRBV7-7 and TRBJ1-3; D is ambiguous. Germline values: CDR1 SSHAT, CDR2 FNYEAQ (reference sequence). The CDR3 runs 16 residues. V lost 5 bases, J lost 0 bases, and 14 bases lay in between. Together with reference TRBV7-7 and TRBJ1-3, the CDR3 gives the full variable domain: GAGVSQSPRYKVTKRGQDVTLRCDPISSHATLYWYQQALGQGPEFLTYFNYEAQPDKSGLPSDRFSAERPEGSISTLTIQRTEQRDSAMYRCASSPYLGNSGNTIYFGEGSWLTVV.

The CDR3 DNA sequence: TGTGCCAGCAGGGGACAGGGGAACACTGAAGCTTTCTTT. This codes for CASRGQGNTEAFF. The rearrangement links TRBV5-6 to TRBJ1-1, with 9 bases matching TRBD1. With V trimmed by 5 bases and J by 1 base, 0 bases remained unmatched. Germline loops: CDR1 SGHDT, CDR2 YYEEEE. The CDR3 sequence is 13 residues long.

This rearrangement joins TRBV19 to TRBJ2-5, with D perhaps TRBD1 or TRBD2 (6 bases each). The CDR3 has 13 residues. Per the germline V gene, CDR1 is LNHDA and CDR2 is SQIVND (reference sequence). Trimming removed 11 bases at V and 5 bases at J, with 18 bases between. In DNA form, the CDR3 reads TGTGCCTCCTCAAAGGGGGGTACCGAGACCCAGTACTTC. Translation gives CASSKGGTETQYF.

V usage is TRBV5-6 and J usage is TRBJ2-7, with D tentatively TRBD1 (6 bases). The CDR3 totals 16 residues. With 2 bases removed from V and 0 bases from J, the gap between germline ends came to 15 bases. Germline lookup yields CDR1 SGHDT and CDR2 YYEEEE. The CDR3 sequence: CASSLLPTGSSYEQYV. The CDR3 DNA reads as TGTGCCAGCAGCTTACTTCCGACAGGTAGCTCCTACGAGCAGTACGTC.

The genes are TRBV2 and TRBJ1-4; D may be TRBD1 (6 bases). CDR1 is SNHLY, CDR2 FYNNEI, per germline. The CDR3 has 15 residues. V lost 1 base, J lost 3 bases, and 9 bases lay in between. The CDR3 is CASSEGGAANEKLFF. CDR3 bases: TGTGCCAGCAGTGAAGGGGGGGCAGCTAATGAAAAACTGTTTTTT.

The rearrangement links TRBV6-8 to TRBJ1-4; TRBD1 is a possible D gene (6 bases). This CDR3 spans 18 amino acids. Trimming took 1 base from V and 0 from J, leaving 15 bases between them. Germline V gene data show CDR1 as MNHGY and CDR2 as SAAAGT. CDR3 amino acids: CASSYFDRRKSTNEKLFF. In DNA, the CDR3 is TGTGCCAGCAGTTACTTTGACAGGAGGAAATCAACTAATGAAAAACTGTTTTTT.

This clone was counted a few times. The chain is built from TRBV4-1 and TRBJ1-1; 9 positions agree with TRBD1. V was clipped by 1 base and J by 1 base; unmatched bases: 4. Germline CDR1 MGHRA, CDR2 YSYEKL. CDR3 length: 16 residues. The CDR3 reads CASSQAPTGGNTEAFF. The CDR3 bases are TGCGCCAGCAGCCAAGCTCCGACAGGGGGGAACACTGAAGCTTTCTTT.

The gene calls are TRBV2 and TRBJ1-1; no clear D. V lost 3 bases to trimming and J lost 8 bases, with 7 bases between them. CDR1 and CDR2 (germline): SNHLY, FYNNEI. CDR3 size: 11 residues. The CDR3 bases are TGTGCCAGCAGTGATTCTTTAGAAGCTTTCTTT. It is translated as CASSDSLEAFF.

The V gene is TRBV6-6, the J gene TRBJ1-5; TRBD1 might be the D (5 bases). V was pared by 6 bases and J by 5 bases, with 8 bases between. The CDR3 extends over 12 amino acids. The germline gives CDR1 MNHNY, CDR2 SVGAGI (reference sequence). CDR3 nucleotide sequence: TGTGCCAGCAGGGTGGGGGATCAGCCCCAGCATTTT. It yields the protein CASRVGDQPQHF.

V and J are TRBV9 and TRBJ1-1, with D maybe TRBD1 (6 bases). Germline V lookup: CDR1 SGDLS, CDR2 YYNGEE. CDR3 length: 13 residues. V dropped 0 bases and J dropped 9 bases, with 12 bases sitting between them. CDR3: CASSVGTVDQAFF. As DNA, the CDR3 is TGTGCCAGCAGCGTAGGGACAGTGGATCAAGCTTTCTTT.

This clone was detected only a few times. V is TRBV10-3 and J is TRBJ2-2, with D possibly called TRBD1 or TRBD2 (5 bases each). Germline lookup yields CDR1 ENHRY and CDR2 SYGVKD. The germline V and J ends were trimmed by 1 base and 6 bases, with 9 bases remaining between them. This CDR3 is 14 amino acids long. CDR3 sequence reads: CAISELRGAGELFF. The CDR3 DNA sequence: TGTGCCATCAGTGAGTTGAGAGGGGCCGGGGAGCTGTTTTTT.

The chain couples TRBV28 to TRBJ2-7; no definite D call. V lost 2 bases and J lost 4, with 9 bases in between. The CDR3 length is 13 residues. Germline V CDR1 and CDR2: MDHEN, SYDVKM. CDR3 residues: CASSLMGKYEQYV. The CDR3 DNA follows: TGTGCCAGCAGTTTAATGGGGAAATACGAGCAGTACGTC.

This clone was seen once. The chain uses TRBV6-5 and TRBJ2-1; 10 bases fit TRBD2. Trimming took 11 bases from V and 10 from J; bases not matched to a gene: 17. This CDR3 has 15 residues. Per the germline V gene, CDR1 is MNHEY and CDR2 is SVGAGI. CDR3 loop: CAGGGKAGGPREQFF. Here the CDR3 DNA reads TGTGCCGGGGGGGGAAAAGCGGGAGGGCCGAGAGAGCAGTTCTTC.

The chain uses TRBV4-2 and TRBJ1-5; D remains ambiguous. Trimming took off 5 bases at V and 2 bases at J, with 10 bases between the two ends. The CDR3 loop spans 14 amino acids. Germline assignment: CDR1 LGHNA and CDR2 YNFKEQ. The CDR3 loop is CASSGTGGNQPQHF. CDR3 coding DNA: TGTGCCAGCAGCGGAACGGGTGGCAATCAGCCCCAGCATTTT.

The V and J genes are TRBV29-1 and TRBJ2-3; TRBD1 aligns across 8 bases. Germline values: CDR1 SQVTM, CDR2 ANQGSEA. CDR3 size: 15 residues. Germline trimming cut 8 bases from V and 0 bases from J; bases unmatched to any gene: 10. The CDR3 protein is CSSRTGRKSTDTQYF. For the CDR3, the DNA is TGCAGCTCAAGGACAGGGAGGAAGAGCACAGATACGCAGTATTTT.